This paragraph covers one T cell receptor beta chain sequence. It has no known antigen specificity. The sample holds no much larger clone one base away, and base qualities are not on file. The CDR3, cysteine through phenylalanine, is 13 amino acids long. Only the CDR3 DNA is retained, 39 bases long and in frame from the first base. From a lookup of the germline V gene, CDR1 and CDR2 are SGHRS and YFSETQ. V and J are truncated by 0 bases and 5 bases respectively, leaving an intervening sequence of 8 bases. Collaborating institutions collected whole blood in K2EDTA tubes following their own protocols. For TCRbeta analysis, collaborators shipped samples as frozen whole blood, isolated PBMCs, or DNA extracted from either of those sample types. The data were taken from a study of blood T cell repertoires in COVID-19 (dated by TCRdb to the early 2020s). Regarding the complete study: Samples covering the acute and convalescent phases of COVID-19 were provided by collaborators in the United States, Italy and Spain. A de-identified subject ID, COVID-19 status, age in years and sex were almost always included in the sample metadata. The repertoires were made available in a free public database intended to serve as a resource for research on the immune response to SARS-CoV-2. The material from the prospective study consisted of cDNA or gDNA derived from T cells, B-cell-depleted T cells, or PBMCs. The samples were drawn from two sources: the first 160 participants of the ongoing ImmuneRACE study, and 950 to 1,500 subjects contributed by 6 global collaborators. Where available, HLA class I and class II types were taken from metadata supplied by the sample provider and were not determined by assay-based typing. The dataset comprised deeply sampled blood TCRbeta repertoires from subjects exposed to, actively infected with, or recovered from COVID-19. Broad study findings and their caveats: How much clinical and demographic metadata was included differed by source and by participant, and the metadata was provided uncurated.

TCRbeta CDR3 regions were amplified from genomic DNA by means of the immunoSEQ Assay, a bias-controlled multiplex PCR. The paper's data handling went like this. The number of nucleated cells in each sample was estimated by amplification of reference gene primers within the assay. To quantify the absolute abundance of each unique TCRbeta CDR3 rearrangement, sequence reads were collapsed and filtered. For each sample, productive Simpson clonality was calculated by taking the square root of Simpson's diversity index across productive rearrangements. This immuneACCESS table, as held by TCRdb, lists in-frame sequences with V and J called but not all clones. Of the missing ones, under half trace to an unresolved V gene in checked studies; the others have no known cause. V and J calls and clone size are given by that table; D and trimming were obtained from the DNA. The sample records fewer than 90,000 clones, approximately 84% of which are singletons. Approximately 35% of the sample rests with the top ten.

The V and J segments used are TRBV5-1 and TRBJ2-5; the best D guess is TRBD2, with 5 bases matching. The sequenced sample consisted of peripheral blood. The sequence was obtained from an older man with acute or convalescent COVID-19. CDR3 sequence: CASSLGVAETQYF. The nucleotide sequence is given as TGCGCCAGCAGCTTGGGGGTAGCGGAGACCCAGTACTTC.